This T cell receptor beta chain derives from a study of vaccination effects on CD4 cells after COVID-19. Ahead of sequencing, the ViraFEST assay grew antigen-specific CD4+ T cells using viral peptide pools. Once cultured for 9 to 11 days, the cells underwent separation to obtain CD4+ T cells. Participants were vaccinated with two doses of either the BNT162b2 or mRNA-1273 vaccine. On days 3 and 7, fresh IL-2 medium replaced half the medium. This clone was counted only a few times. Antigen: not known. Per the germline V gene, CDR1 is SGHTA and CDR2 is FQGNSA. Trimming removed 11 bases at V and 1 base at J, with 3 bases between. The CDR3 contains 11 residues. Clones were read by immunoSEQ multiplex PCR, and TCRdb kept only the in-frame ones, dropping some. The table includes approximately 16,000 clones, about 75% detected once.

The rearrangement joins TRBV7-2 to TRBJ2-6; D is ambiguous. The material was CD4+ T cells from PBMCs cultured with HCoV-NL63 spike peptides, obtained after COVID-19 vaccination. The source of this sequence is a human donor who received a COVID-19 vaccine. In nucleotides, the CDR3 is TGTGCCGGGTCTGGGGCCAACGTCCTGACTTTC. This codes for CAGSGANVLTF.